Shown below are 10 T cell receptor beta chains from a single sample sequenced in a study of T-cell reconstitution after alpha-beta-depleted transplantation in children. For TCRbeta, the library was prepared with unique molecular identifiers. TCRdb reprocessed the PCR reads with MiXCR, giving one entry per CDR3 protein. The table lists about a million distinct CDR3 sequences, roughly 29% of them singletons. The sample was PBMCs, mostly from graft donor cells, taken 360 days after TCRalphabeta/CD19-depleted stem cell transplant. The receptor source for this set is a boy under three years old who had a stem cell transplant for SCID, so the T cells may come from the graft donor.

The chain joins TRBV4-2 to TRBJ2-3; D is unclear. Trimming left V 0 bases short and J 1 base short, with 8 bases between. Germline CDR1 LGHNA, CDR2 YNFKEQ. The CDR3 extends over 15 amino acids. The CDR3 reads CASSQEGLGTDTQYF. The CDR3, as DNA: TGTGCCAGCAGCCAAGAAGGTCTGGGCACAGATACGCAGTATTTT.

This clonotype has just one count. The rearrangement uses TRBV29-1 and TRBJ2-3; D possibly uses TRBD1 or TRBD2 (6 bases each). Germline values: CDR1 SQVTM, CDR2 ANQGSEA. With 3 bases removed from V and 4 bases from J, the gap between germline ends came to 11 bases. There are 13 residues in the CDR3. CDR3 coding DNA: TGCAGCGTTGATCCGGGGGCCTCAGATACGCAGTATTTT. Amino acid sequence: CSVDPGASDTQYF.

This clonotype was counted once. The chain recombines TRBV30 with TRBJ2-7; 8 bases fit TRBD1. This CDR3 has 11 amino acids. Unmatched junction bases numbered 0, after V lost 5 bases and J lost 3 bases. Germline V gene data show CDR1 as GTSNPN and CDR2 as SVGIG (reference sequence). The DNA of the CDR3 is TGTGCCTGGGGACAGGGCTACGAGCAGTACTTC. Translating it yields CAWGQGYEQYF.

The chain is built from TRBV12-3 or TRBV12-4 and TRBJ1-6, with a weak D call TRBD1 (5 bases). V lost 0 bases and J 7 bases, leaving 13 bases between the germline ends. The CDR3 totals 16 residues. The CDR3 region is CASSLAGQGYNSPLHF. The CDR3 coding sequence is TGTGCCAGCAGTTTAGCAGGGCAGGGATACAATTCACCCCTCCACTTT.

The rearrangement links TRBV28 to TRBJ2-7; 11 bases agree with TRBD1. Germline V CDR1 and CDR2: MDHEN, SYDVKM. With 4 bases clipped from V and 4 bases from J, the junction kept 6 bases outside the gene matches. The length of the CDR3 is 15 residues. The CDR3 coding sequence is TGTGCCAGCAGTTGGACAGGGGGCGCTGGGTACGAGCAGTACTTC. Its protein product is CASSWTGGAGYEQYF.

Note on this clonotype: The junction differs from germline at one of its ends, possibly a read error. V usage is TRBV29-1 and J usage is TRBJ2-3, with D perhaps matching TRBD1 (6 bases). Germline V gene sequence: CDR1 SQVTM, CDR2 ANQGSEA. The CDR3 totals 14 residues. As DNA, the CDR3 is TGCAGCGTCCCCCGACAGGCAAGCACAGATATGCAGTATTTT. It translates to CSVPRQASTDMQYF.

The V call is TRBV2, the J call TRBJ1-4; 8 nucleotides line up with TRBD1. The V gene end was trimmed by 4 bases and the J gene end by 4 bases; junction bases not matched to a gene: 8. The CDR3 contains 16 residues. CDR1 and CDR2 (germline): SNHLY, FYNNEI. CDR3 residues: CASSGGRGLINEKLFF. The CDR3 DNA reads TGTGCCAGCAGTGGGGGCAGGGGGCTCATTAATGAAAAACTGTTTTTT.

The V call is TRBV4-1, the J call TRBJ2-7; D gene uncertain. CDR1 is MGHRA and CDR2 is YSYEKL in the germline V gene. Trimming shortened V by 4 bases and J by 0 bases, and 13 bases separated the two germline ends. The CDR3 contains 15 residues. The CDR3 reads CASSPFHGRSYEQYF. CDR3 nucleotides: TGCGCCAGCAGCCCCTTCCACGGCCGCTCCTACGAGCAGTACTTC.

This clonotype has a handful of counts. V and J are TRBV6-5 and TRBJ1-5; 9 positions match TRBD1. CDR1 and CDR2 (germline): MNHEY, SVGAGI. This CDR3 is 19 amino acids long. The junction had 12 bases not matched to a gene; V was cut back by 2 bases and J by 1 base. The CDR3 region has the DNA TGTGCCAGCAGTTACGAGGGACAGGGAGGGGGAAAAAGCAATCAGCCCCAGCATTTT. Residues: CASSYEGQGGGKSNQPQHF.

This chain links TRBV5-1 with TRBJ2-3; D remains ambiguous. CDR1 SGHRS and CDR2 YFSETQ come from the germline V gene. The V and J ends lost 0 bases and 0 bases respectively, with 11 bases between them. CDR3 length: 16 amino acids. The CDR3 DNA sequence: TGCGCCAGCAGCTTGGGTCAGCGACCCAGCACAGATACGCAGTATTTT. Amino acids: CASSLGQRPSTDTQYF.